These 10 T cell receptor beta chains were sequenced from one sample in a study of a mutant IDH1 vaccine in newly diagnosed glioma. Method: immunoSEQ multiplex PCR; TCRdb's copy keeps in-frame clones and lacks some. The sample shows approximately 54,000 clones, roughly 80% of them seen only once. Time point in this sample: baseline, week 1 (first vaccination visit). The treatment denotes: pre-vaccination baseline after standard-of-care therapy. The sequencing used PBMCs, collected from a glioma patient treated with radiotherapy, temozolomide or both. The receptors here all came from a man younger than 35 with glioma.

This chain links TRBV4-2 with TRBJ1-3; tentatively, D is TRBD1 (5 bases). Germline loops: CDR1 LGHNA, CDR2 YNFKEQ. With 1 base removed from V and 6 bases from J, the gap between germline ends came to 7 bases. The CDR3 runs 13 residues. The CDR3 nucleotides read TGTGCCAGCAGCCAAGGGACATCAAACACCATATATTTT. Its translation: CASSQGTSNTIYF.

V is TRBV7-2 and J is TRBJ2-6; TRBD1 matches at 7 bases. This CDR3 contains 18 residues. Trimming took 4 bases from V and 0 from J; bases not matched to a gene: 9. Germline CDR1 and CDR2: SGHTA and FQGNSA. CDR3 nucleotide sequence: TGTGCCAGCAGCTATGAGACAGGGTTCGCCTCTGGGGCCAACGTCCTGACTTTC. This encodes CASSYETGFASGANVLTF.

The CDR3 DNA reads as TGTGCCAGCAGCTTAGGGGTAGCGGGGGCCTACGAGCAGTACTTC. Its translation: CASSLGVAGAYEQYF. The chain joins TRBV11-2 to TRBJ2-7; 9 bases fit TRBD2. CDR1 SGHAT and CDR2 FQNNGV come from the germline V gene. Trimming removed 1 base from V and 2 bases from J; junction bases left unmatched: 3. The CDR3 sequence is 15 residues long.

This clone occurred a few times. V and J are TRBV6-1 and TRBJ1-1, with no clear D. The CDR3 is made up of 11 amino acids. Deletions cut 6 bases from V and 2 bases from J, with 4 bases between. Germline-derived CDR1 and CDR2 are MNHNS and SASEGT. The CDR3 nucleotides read TGTGCCAGCAGGATCAACACTGAAGCTTTCTTT. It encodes CASRINTEAFF.

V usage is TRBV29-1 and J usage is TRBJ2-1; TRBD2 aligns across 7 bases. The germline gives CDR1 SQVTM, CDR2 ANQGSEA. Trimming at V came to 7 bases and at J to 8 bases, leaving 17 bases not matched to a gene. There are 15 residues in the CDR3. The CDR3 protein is CSGSRPGGLQYEQFF. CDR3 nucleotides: TGCAGCGGGTCCCGACCGGGGGGTCTACAATATGAGCAGTTCTTC.

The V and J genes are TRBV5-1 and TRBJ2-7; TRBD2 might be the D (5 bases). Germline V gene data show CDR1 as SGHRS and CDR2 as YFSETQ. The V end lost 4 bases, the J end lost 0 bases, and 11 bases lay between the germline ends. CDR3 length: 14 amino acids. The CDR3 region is CASSDGVHSYEQYF. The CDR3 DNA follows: TGCGCCAGCAGCGACGGGGTACACTCCTACGAGCAGTACTTC. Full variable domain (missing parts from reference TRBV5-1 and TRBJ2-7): KAGVTQTPRYLIKTRGQQVTLSCSPISGHRSVSWYQQTPGQGLQFLFEYFSETQRNKGNFPGRFSGRQFSNSRSEMNVSTLELGDSALYLCASSDGVHSYEQYFGPGTRLTVT.

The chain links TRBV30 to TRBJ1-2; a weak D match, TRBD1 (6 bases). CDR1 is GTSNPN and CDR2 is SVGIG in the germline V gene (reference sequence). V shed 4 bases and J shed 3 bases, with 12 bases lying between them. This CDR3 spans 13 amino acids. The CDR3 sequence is CAWNTGLDYGYTF. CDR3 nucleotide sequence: TGTGCCTGGAACACAGGGCTCGACTATGGCTACACCTTC.

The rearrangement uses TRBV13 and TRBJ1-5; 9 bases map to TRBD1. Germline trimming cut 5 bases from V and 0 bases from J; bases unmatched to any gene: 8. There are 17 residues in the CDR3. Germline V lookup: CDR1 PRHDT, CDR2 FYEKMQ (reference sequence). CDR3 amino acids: CASSAGTGLYSNQPQHF. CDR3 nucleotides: TGTGCCAGCAGCGCCGGGACAGGGCTCTATAGCAATCAGCCCCAGCATTTT.

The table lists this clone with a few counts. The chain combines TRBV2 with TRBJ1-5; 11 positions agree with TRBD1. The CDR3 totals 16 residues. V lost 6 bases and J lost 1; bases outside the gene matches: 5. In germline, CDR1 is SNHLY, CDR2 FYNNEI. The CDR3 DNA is TGTGCCAGCAGCCCCGGGACAGGGGGAAGCAATCAGCCCCAGCATTTT. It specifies CASSPGTGGSNQPQHF. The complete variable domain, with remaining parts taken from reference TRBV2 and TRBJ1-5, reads EPEVTQTPSHQVTQMGQEVILRCVPISNHLYFYWYRQILGQKVEFLVSFYNNEISEKSEIFDDQFSVERPDGSNFTLKIRSTKLEDSAMYFCASSPGTGGSNQPQHFGDGTRLSIL.

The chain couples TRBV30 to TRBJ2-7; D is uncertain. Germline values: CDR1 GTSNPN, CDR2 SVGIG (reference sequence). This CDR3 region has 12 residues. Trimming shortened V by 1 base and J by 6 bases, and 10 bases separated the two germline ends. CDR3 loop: CAWSGGFGEQYF. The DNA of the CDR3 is TGTGCCTGGAGTGGGGGATTTGGCGAGCAGTACTTC.